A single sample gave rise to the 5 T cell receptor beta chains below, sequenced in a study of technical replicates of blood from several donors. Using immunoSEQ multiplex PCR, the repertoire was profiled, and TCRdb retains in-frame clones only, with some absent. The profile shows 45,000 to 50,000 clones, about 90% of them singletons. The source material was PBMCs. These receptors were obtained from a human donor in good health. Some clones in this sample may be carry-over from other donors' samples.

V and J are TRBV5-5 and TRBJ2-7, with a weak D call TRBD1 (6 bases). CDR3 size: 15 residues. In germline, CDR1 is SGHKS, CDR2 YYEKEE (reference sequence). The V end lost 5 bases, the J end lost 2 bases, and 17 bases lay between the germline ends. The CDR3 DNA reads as TGTGCCAGCAGTTTCCGGGACACCCAAGCCTACGAGCAGTACTTC. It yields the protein CASSFRDTQAYEQYF. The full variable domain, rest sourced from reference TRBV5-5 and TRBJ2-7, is DAGVTQSPTHLIKTRGQQVTLRCSPISGHKSVSWYQQVLGQGPQFIFQYYEKEERGRGNFPDRFSARQFPNYSSELNVNALLLGDSALYLCASSFRDTQAYEQYFGPGTRLTVT.

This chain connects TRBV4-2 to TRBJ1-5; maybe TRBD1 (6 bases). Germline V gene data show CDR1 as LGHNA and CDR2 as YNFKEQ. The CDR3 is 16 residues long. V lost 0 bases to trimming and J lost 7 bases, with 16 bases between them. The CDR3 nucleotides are TGTGCCAGCAGCCAAGATCAGGGGTTCGGGGAGCAGCCCCAGCATTTT. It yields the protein CASSQDQGFGEQPQHF.

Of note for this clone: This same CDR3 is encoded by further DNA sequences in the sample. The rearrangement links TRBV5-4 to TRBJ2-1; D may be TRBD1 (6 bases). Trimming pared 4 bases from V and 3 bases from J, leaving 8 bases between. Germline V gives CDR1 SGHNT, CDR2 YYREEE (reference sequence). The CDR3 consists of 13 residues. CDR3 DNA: TGTGCCAGCAGCCTGGACAGCTACAATGAGCAGTTCTTC. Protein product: CASSLDSYNEQFF.

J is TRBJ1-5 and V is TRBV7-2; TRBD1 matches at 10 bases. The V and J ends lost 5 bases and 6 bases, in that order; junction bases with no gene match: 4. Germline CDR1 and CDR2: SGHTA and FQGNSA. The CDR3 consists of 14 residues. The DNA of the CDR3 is TGTGCCAGCAGCAAGGACAGGGGGGTTCAGCCCCAGCATTTT. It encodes CASSKDRGVQPQHF.

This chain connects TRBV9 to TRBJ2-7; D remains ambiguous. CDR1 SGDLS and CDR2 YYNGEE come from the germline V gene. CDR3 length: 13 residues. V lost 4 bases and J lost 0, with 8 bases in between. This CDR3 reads CASSPVSSYEQYF. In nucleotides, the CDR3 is TGTGCCAGCAGCCCAGTGTCCTCCTACGAGCAGTACTTC.